This T cell receptor (beta chain) appears in the sequencing data of a study of spatial heterogeneity in lung cancer. Overall study context: Consistent detection of more beta-chain than alpha-chain sequences was observed.

The sample's time point: blood at routine non-recurrence follow-up after resection. Unsorted samples of tumor, nontumor lung or frozen PBMC had their whole RNA sequenced. The germline CDR1 and CDR2 sequences are SGHRS and YFSETQ. With 4 bases clipped from V and 6 bases from J, the junction kept 16 bases outside the gene matches. The CDR3 totals 16 residues. TCRdb recomputed calls from the 5' RACE reads with MiXCR, one row per CDR3 protein. The data show about 33,000 distinct CDR3 sequences, less than 11% seen once. Notes on the study in general: Compared with follow-up, resection was when ubiquitous expanded tumor TCRs appeared in blood more.

This clonotype was counted many times. The antigen remains unidentified. The V and J genes are TRBV5-1 and TRBJ2-7; 7 nucleotides align to TRBD1. The clonotype originates from a female donor with early-stage non-small cell lung cancer. The sequences come from PBMCs, collected at follow-up. CDR3 in DNA: TGCGCCAGCAGCCCTAATTTCCGGGACAGTGTCTCCGAGCAGTACTTC. This sequence encodes CASSPNFRDSVSEQYF. The variable domain in full, with the rest retrieved from reference TRBV5-1 and TRBJ2-7, is KAGVTQTPRYLIKTRGQQVTLSCSPISGHRSVSWYQQTPGQGLQFLFEYFSETQRNKGNFPGRFSGRQFSNSRSEMNVSTLELGDSALYLCASSPNFRDSVSEQYFGPGTRLTVT.